Presented here are 8 T cell receptor beta chains from one specimen sequenced in a study of blood T cell repertoires in COVID-19. Method: immunoSEQ multiplex PCR; TCRdb's copy keeps in-frame clones and lacks some. The repertoire holds roughly 100,000 clones, 70% to 90% seen once, with under 2.5% in the top ten. Sample: peripheral blood. Source of these receptors: a human donor in a cohort sampled during active COVID-19.

V and J are TRBV24-1 and TRBJ2-5; 12 bases align to TRBD2. Germline values: CDR1 KGHDR, CDR2 SFDVKD. J gave up 4 bases and V 4 bases, and 15 bases lay outside the gene matches. CDR3 length: 19 amino acids. CDR3 sequence reads: CATSDPNGLAGGPIETQYF. The CDR3 nucleotides read TGTGCCACCAGTGACCCAAATGGGCTAGCGGGAGGGCCGATAGAGACCCAGTACTTC.

The chain carries TRBV29-1 and TRBJ1-2, with a tentative D call TRBD1 (6 bases). The V gene lost 0 bases and the J gene lost 2 bases, with 13 bases spanning the gap. The CDR3 consists of 15 residues. Germline lookup yields CDR1 SQVTM and CDR2 ANQGSEA. As DNA, the CDR3 is TGCAGCGTTGAAGATCTTACGGGACACAACTATGGCTACACCTTC. It translates to CSVEDLTGHNYGYTF.

The chain links TRBV29-1 to TRBJ2-2; D uncertain. The germline V gene has CDR1 SQVTM and CDR2 ANQGSEA. The CDR3 consists of 10 residues. Trimming pared 7 bases from V and 5 bases from J, leaving 5 bases between. The CDR3 DNA follows: TGCAGCGCTTCTACCGGGGAGCTGTTTTTT. It translates to CSASTGELFF.

CDR3 sequence (DNA): TGTGCCACCAGCAGAGATTTTCCGCAGGGGGTCAGCTATGGCTACACCTTC. Translated: CATSRDFPQGVSYGYTF. This chain joins TRBV15 and TRBJ1-2; TRBD1 matches at 7 bases. Germline V CDR1 and CDR2: LNHNV, YYDKDF (reference sequence). This CDR3 is 17 amino acids long. Trimming at V came to 0 bases and at J to 4 bases, leaving 11 bases not matched to a gene.

The chain joins TRBV7-2 to TRBJ1-1; D remains ambiguous. V was shortened by 2 bases and J by 7 bases, with 14 bases between the two germline ends. In germline, CDR1 is SGHTA, CDR2 FQGNSA. The CDR3 sequence is 14 residues long. Written as DNA, the CDR3 is TGTGCCAGCAGCTTATGGTCCGCGACAAGTGAAGCTTTCTTT. This sequence encodes CASSLWSATSEAFF.

The chain carries TRBV5-4 and TRBJ2-1, with TRBD1 as a possible D gene (6 bases). Germline V lookup: CDR1 SGHNT, CDR2 YYREEE (reference sequence). V was shortened by 0 bases and J by 5 bases, with 6 bases between the two germline ends. The CDR3 consists of 13 residues. CDR3 DNA sequence: TGTGCCAGCAGCTTGGGACAGGACAATGAGCAGTTCTTC. This codes for CASSLGQDNEQFF.

The V gene is TRBV6-4, the J gene TRBJ2-1, with 9 bases identical to TRBD1. This CDR3 spans 15 amino acids. The germline CDR1 and CDR2 sequences are MRHNA and SNTAGT. V dropped 4 bases and J dropped 5; count of bases not matched to a gene: 6. This CDR3 is CASSVQTGGHNEQFF. CDR3 bases: TGTGCCAGCAGTGTCCAAACAGGGGGCCACAATGAGCAGTTCTTC.

The rearrangement uses TRBV5-8 and TRBJ2-5; 7 bases are shared with TRBD1. CDR3 length: 13 residues. Trimming removed 2 bases from V and 10 bases from J; junction bases left unmatched: 8. Germline V gene sequence: CDR1 SGHTS, CDR2 YDEGEE. The CDR3 sequence is CASSFYSTGDQYF. The CDR3 DNA reads as TGTGCCAGCAGCTTTTACTCCACAGGGGACCAGTACTTC.